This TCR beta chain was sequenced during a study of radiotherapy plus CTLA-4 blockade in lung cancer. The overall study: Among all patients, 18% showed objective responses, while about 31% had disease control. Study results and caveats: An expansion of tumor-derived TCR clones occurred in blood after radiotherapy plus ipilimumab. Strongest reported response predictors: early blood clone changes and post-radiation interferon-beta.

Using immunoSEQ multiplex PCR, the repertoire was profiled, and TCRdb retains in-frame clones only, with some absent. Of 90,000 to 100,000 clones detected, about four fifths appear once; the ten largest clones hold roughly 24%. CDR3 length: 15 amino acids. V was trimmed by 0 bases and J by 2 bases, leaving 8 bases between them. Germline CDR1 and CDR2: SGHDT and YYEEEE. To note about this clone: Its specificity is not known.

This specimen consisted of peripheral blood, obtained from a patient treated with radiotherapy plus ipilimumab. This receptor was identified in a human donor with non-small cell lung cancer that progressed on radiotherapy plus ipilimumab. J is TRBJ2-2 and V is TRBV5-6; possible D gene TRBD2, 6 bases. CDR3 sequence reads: CASSLVLANTGELFF. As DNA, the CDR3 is TGTGCCAGCAGCTTGGTACTAGCTAACACCGGGGAGCTGTTTTTT.